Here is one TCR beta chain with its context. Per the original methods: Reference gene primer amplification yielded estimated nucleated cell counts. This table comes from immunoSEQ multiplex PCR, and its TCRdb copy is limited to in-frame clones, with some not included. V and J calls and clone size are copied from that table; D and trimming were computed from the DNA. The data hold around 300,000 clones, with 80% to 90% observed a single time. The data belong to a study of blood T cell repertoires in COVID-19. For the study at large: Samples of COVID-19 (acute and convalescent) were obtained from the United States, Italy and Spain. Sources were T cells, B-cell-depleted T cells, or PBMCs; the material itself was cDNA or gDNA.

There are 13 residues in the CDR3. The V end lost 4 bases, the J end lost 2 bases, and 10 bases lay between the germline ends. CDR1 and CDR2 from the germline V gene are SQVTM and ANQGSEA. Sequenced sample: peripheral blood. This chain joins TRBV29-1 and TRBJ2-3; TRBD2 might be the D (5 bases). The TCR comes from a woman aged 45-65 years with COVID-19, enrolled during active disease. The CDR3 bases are TGCAGCGTTGGTCGGGAATACACAGATACGCAGTATTTT. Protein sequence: CSVGREYTDTQYF.